The entry below gives a single T cell receptor beta chain sequence along with its context. The CDR3 contains 15 residues. Germline-derived CDR1 and CDR2 are SNHLY and FYNNEI. The junction had 8 bases not matched to a gene; V was cut back by 7 bases and J by 2 bases. The entry originates in a study of T cell changes during pregnancy in multiple sclerosis. Here immunoSEQ multiplex PCR was the method, and the copy in TCRdb shows in-frame clones only, minus some. The data hold some 57,000 clones, with roughly nine tenths observed a single time. V usage is TRBV2 and J usage is TRBJ2-3; 8 bases map to TRBD2. The clonotype originates from a female donor with multiple sclerosis, enrolled in a pregnancy study. The sequencing used CD4+ T cells from peripheral blood mononuclear cells, collected in the first trimester of pregnancy. The CDR3 DNA sequence: TGTGCCAGCAAGAATCTACTAGCGGCCACAGATACGCAGTATTTT. Translating it yields CASKNLLAATDTQYF.